This T cell receptor beta chain emerged from a study of CD8 T cells in ankylosing spondylitis. Study conclusions and caveats: Significant enrichment of disease-linked clones was reported in matched ankylosing spondylitis synovial fluid. CD8+ by phenotype, disease-linked clones were relatively rare in peripheral blood. A TCR beta motif of roughly 8 highly homologous variants seemed to mark ankylosing spondylitis blood.

TCRdb re-called the 5' RACE reads through MiXCR, storing one row per CDR3 protein. The sample has around 250,000 distinct CDR3 sequences, about 10% seen once. The CDR3 runs to 13 residues. Germline-derived CDR1 and CDR2 are DFQATT and SNEGSKA (reference sequence). V lost 6 bases, J lost 7 bases, and 9 bases stayed unmatched. This clonotype was observed at least ten times. Its antigen is unidentified. This chain joins TRBV20-1 and TRBJ1-2, with 9 positions matching TRBD1. The sequence was collected from a male donor with ankylosing spondylitis or in good health (not recorded which). Sequencing was done on a sample of blood, either unsorted or a sorted T cell fraction (not recorded which). The CDR3 region is CSAWGTGSSGYTF. The CDR3 coding sequence is TGCAGTGCCTGGGGGACAGGGTCGTCTGGCTACACCTTC.